This TCR beta chain was sequenced in a study of T cell changes during pregnancy in multiple sclerosis. V lost 1 base to trimming and J lost 1 base, with 6 bases between them. Germline CDR1 is LGHNA and CDR2 is YNFKEQ. This CDR3 has 14 amino acids. This table comes from immunoSEQ multiplex PCR, and its TCRdb copy is limited to in-frame clones, with some not included. The table lists about 36,000 clones, approximately 92% of them singletons. The chain employs TRBV4-2 and TRBJ2-3, with D maybe TRBD2 (5 bases). The TCR sequence derives from a female donor in good health, enrolled as a control in a pregnancy study. Specimen: CD4+ T cells from peripheral blood mononuclear cells, collected in the third trimester of pregnancy. CDR3 in amino acids: CASSQGRGTDTQYF. CDR3 DNA sequence: TGTGCCAGCAGCCAAGGGCGGGGCACAGATACGCAGTATTTT.